A selection of T cell receptor beta chains follows, all from one sample in a study of T cells after yellow fever vaccination. TCRdb independently ran MiXCR on the 5' RACE reads; one entry per CDR3 protein. The profile shows about 300,000 distinct CDR3 sequences, roughly 8.7% of them singletons. The sequenced sample was CD4+ T cells sorted from PBMCs, obtained 5 days after the yellow fever booster vaccination. Receptors originate from a man between 18 and 35 years old who received the YFV17D yellow fever vaccine. Each CDR3 is given with its conserved first and last residue. The D gene is left open where the match is weak. Clone size appears in some rows only: once, few, many, or a class for an expanded clone.

TRBV5-6	few	NA	TRBJ1-1	CASSLKSTEAFF	TGTGCCAGCAGCTTGAAGAGCACTGAAGCTTTCTTT
TRBV4-1	many	NA	TRBJ2-4	CASSQDIPLAKNIQYF	TGCGCCAGCAGCCAAGATATACCACTAGCCAAAAACATTCAGTACTTC
TRBV3-1	NA	NA	TRBJ1-3	CASSQGLEGTIYF	TGTGCCAGCAGCCAAGGGCTGGAGGGCACCATATATTTT
TRBV7-3	NA	TRBD1	TRBJ1-6	CASSQQGNSPLHF	TGTGCCAGCAGCCAACAGGGGAATTCACCCCTCCACTTT
TRBV7-6	NA	NA	TRBJ2-2	CASSLAIPGELFF	TGTGCCAGCAGCTTGGCTATCCCCGGGGAGCTGTTTTTT
TRBV27	few	NA	TRBJ1-2	CASAKSWGVYGYTF	TGTGCCAGCGCAAAATCCTGGGGGGTCTATGGCTACACCTTC
TRBV20-1	NA	NA	TRBJ1-5	CSVTPFSRTTNQPQHF	TGCAGTGTAACTCCGTTCAGCCGAACGACCAATCAGCCCCAGCATTTT
TRBV10-1	many	TRBD2	TRBJ2-7	CASSGTSGGYYEQYF	TGCGCCAGCAGTGGAACTAGCGGGGGTTACTACGAGCAGTACTTC
TRBV3-1	many	NA	TRBJ2-3	CASSQALSTDTQYF	TGTGCCAGCAGCCAAGCGCTCTCCACAGATACGCAGTATTTT
TRBV3-1	few	TRBD2	TRBJ2-5	CASSQVREGGETQYF	TGTGCCAGCAGCCAAGTTCGGGAGGGGGGAGAGACCCAGTACTTC
TRBV7-3	few	TRBD1	TRBJ1-6	CANAGGDDSPLHF	TGTGCCAACGCAGGGGGGGATGATTCACCCCTCCACTTT
TRBV7-3	NA	NA	TRBJ2-3	CASSPGGGNTDTQYF	TGTGCCAGCAGCCCAGGGGGGGGTAACACAGATACGCAGTATTTT
TRBV29-1	NA	NA	TRBJ2-1	CSGETGEQFF	TGCAGCGGAGAAACGGGTGAGCAGTTCTTC
TRBV12-5	many	NA	TRBJ1-6	CASGLLRSPLHF	TGTGCTAGTGGTTTACTTCGGTCACCCCTCCACTTT
TRBV5-1	few	NA	TRBJ1-5	CASSKTGREGQPQHF	TGCGCCAGCAGCAAAACAGGGAGGGAGGGTCAGCCCCAGCATTTT
TRBV4-3	NA	NA	TRBJ2-1	CASSPSSGAGTEQFF	TGCGCCAGCAGCCCTAGCAGTGGGGCCGGGACTGAGCAGTTCTTC
TRBV20-1	NA	NA	TRBJ2-5	CSAPKGWLQETQYF	TGCAGTGCCCCTAAAGGGTGGTTACAAGAGACCCAGTACTTC
TRBV28	few	TRBD1	TRBJ1-6	CASSLADRGNSPLHF	TGTGCCAGCAGTTTAGCGGACAGGGGCAATTCACCCCTCCACTTT
TRBV5-1	few	NA	TRBJ1-5	CASRDRDKEMPQHF	TGCGCCAGCAGGGACCGGGACAAGGAAATGCCCCAGCATTTT
TRBV5-4	NA	TRBD2	TRBJ2-3	CASSFGGLPRLAEKDTQYF	TGTGCCAGCAGCTTTGGGGGCCTACCCAGACTAGCGGAAAAAGATACGCAGTATTTT
TRBV7-2	few	NA	TRBJ1-2	CASTPGWGRGYTF	TGTGCCAGCACCCCAGGGTGGGGCCGGGGCTACACCTTC
TRBV29-1	few	TRBD1	TRBJ1-1	CSVRQGNTEAFF	TGCAGCGTAAGACAGGGAAACACTGAAGCTTTCTTT
TRBV29-1	few	NA	TRBJ2-7	CSGWDTYEQYF	TGCAGCGGATGGGACACCTACGAGCAGTACTTC
TRBV5-1	few	NA	TRBJ1-1	CASSSDPQTVNTEAFF	TGCGCCAGCAGCTCCGACCCTCAGACAGTGAACACTGAAGCTTTCTTT
TRBV7-9	many	TRBD1	TRBJ1-6	CASSFGQGLYSPLHF	TGTGCCAGCAGCTTCGGACAGGGCTTGTATTCACCCCTCCACTTT
TRBV6-2/TRBV6-3	NA	TRBD1	TRBJ2-5	CASTSQGYQETQYF	TGTGCCAGCACCTCACAGGGGTACCAAGAGACCCAGTACTTC
TRBV20-1	few	NA	TRBJ2-5	CSAVGPGTQYF	TGCAGTGCTGTTGGCCCGGGGACCCAGTACTTC
TRBV7-9	few	TRBD1	TRBJ1-2	CASSHRDRPGYGYTF	TGTGCCAGCAGCCACCGGGACAGGCCCGGCTATGGCTACACCTTC
TRBV12-3/TRBV12-4	many	NA	TRBJ2-4	CASRSEGAVNIQYF	TGTGCCAGCAGGTCGGAGGGGGCCGTAAACATTCAGTACTTC
TRBV5-1	few	NA	TRBJ1-4	CASTGQGMTNEKLFF	TGCGCCAGCACTGGGCAGGGAATGACTAATGAAAAACTGTTTTTT